The following is a T cell receptor (beta chain) sequence with its context. This sample is part of a study of blood T cell repertoires in COVID-19. Study-wide background: PBMCs, B-cell-depleted T cells, or T cells provided the cDNA or gDNA that made up the material.

Study processing details: The authors estimated nucleated cell counts from reference gene primer amplification. Sequenced by immunoSEQ multiplex PCR; TCRdb stores in-frame clones only, minus some. That table supplies the V and J calls and clone size; D and trimming were determined from the DNA. The profile shows about 180,000 clones, around 89% of them singletons. The source material was peripheral blood. The receptor's source is a man aged 18-30 years who had recovered from COVID-19.

The CDR3 nucleotides are TGTGCCAGTAGTACAGGACAGCGATATAATTCACCCCTCCACTTT. Protein sequence: CASSTGQRYNSPLHF. J is TRBJ1-6 and V is TRBV19; weak D call: TRBD1 (6 bases). The CDR3 spans 15 residues. From germline, CDR1 is LNHDA and CDR2 SQIVND (reference sequence). The V end was cut by 4 bases, the J end by 4 bases, with 11 bases between.